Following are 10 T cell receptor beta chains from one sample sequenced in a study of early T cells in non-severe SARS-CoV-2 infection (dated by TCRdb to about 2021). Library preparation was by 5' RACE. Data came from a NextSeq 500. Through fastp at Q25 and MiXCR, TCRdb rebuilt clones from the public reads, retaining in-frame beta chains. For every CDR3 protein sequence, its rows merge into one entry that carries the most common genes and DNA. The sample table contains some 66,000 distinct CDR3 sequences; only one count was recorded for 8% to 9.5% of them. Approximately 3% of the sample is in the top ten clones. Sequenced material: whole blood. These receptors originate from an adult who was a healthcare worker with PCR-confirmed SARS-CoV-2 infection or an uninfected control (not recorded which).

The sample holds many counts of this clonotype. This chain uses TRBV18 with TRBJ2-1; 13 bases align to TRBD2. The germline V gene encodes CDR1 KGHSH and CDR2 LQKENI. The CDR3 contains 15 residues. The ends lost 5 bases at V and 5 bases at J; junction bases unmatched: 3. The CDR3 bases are TGTGCCAGCTCAGCAGGACTAGCGGGAGACAATGAGCAGTTCTTC. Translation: CASSAGLAGDNEQFF.

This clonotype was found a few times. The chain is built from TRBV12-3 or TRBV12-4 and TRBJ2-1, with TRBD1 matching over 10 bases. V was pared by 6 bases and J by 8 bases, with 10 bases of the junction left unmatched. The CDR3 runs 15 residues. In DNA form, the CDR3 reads TGTGCCAGCAGCCGGCCGGGACAGGGGTTACATGAGCAGTTCTTC. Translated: CASSRPGQGLHEQFF.

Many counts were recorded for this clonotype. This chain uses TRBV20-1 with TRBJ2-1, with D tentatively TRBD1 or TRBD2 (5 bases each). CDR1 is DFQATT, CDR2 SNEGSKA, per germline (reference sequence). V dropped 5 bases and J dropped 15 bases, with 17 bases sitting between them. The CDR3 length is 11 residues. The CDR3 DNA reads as TGCAGTGCTGTTTCCGGGGACCGGCGGTTCTTC. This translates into CSAVSGDRRFF.

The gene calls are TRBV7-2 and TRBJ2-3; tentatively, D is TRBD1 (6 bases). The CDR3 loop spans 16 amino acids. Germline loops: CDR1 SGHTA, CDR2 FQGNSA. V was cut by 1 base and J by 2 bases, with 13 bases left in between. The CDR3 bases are TGTGCCAGCAGCTTAGGCGGCAGGGGATTCACAGATACGCAGTATTTT. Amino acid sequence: CASSLGGRGFTDTQYF.

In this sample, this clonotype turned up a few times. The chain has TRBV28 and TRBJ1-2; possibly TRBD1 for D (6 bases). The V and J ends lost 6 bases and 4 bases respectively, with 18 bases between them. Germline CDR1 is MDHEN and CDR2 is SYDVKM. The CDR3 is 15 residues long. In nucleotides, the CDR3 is TGTGCCAGCAGCCAGCGGGCGGGGGCCGGCTATGGCTACACCTTC. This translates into CASSQRAGAGYGYTF.

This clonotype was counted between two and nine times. The CDR3 protein is CASSPLEGLPYNEQFF. The CDR3 coding sequence is TGTGCCAGCAGCCCCCTTGAGGGACTACCATACAATGAGCAGTTCTTC. The V gene is TRBV9, the J gene TRBJ2-1, with 7 bases that match TRBD2. Germline V gene sequence: CDR1 SGDLS, CDR2 YYNGEE. V was clipped by 4 bases and J by 4 bases; unmatched bases: 11. The CDR3 has 16 amino acids.

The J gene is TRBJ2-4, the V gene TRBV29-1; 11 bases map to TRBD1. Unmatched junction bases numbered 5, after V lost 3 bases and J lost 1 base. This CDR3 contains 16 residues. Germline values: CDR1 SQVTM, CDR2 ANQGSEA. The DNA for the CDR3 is TGCAGCGTTGAGGGGGACAGGGGGTTCGCCAAAAACATTCAGTACTTC. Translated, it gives CSVEGDRGFAKNIQYF.

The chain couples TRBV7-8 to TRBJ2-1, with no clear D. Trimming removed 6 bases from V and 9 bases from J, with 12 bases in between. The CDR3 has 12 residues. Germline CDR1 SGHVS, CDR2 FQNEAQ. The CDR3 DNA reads TGTGCCAGCAGGGACGCCGCTTTTGAGCAGTTCTTC. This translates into CASRDAAFEQFF.

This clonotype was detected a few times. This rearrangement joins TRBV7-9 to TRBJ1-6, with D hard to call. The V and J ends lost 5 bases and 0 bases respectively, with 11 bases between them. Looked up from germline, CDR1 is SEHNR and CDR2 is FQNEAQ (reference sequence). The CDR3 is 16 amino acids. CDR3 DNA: TGTGCCAGCAGCATCGTCAGGAGCTCCTATAATTCACCCCTCCACTTT. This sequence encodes CASSIVRSSYNSPLHF.

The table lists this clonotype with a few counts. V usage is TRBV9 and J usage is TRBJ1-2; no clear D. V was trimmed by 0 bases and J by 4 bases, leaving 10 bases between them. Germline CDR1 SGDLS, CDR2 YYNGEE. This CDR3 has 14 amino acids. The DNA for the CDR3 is TGTGCCAGCAGCGTAGATGCGGGCAGCTATGGCTACACCTTC. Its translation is CASSVDAGSYGYTF.